This entry concerns a single TCR beta chain. The count of this clone is one. Its antigen is currently not known. Gene names and germline sequences refer to the mouse in this case. The sequence runs out 1 residue before the end of the CDR3; the remainder is reconstructed from the germline J gene. Library method: the immunoSEQ multiplex PCR assay. TCRbeta CDR3 sequencing was done by Adaptive Biotechnologies at survey depth, reporting CDR3 sequences, V/J genes, productive frequency and template counts. Amplification of TCR beta CDR3 regions started from genomic DNA instead of RNA. From the authors' description of their analysis: Pairwise repertoire overlap between tissues was quantified with Jensen-Shannon divergence, where 1 means complete divergence and 0 identical. Tissues were clustered by single-linkage agglomerative hierarchical clustering of pairwise JSD values and displayed as dendrograms. GLIPH2 was run on all patient samples with simulation_depth 1000, kmer_min_depth 3 and cdr3_length_cutoff 8, and groups with more than two unique CDR3s were retained. A standardized tissue-overlap score was generated by extrapolating Jaccard GLIPH-group overlap across patients to a standard repertoire size of 1000 clones. Linear mixed-effect models, with tissue as a fixed effect and individual as a random effect, were used to test how diversity related to clinical or experimental variables. The clones in this table, taken by TCRdb from immuneACCESS, are in-frame only. Not every clone is retained; where verified, under half of the shortfall comes from an unresolved V gene, and the cause of the rest is unknown. V and J calls and clone size are given by that table; D and trimming were obtained from the DNA. For this sample the table gives about 8,700 clones, of which around two fifths were detected only once. Around 1.6% of the sample comes from the top ten.

This sample's time point label indicates: mouse harvest day 7 after allogeneic transplant. Mouse grafts consisting of 10^7 T-cell-depleted bone marrow cells combined with 10^6 splenic CD5+ T cells were administered by tail vein injection. To model GVHD in mice, a major MHC-mismatch B6 (H2b) into BALB/c (H2d) model was used, and tissues were profiled at day 7 or 14. Mouse tissues and retro-orbital blood were harvested on day 7 or 14 post-transplant using separate sterile tools per animal; livers were flushed beforehand. Before genomic DNA isolation with the DNeasy Blood & Tissue Kit, mouse tissues were minced with razor blades in buffered saline. The data were taken from a study of tissue T cells after allogeneic stem cell transplantation (dated by TCRdb to between 2021 and 2023). As for the study more broadly: Using research autopsies of patients with and without GVHD, plus mouse models of GVHD, the study profiled TCR beta repertoires across many tissues. The human part of the study was a prospective observational study with no blinding and no randomization.

Trimming takes 4 bases from V and 0 bases from J, and the germline ends sit 11 bases apart. CDR1 and CDR2 (KGHPV, FQNQEV) derive from the germline V gene (reference sequence). From the cysteine up to the phenylalanine, the CDR3 has a length of 15 residues. Only the CDR3 bases that were read are kept: 42 of them, in frame from base 1. Broader findings and caveats from the paper: The patient cohort was small and varied clinically, and sampling depth was recognized as a limitation. Within patients, how anatomically similar tissues were was a major factor shaping TCR repertoire composition, regardless of disease or transplant status. The study did not establish which tissue TCRs were alloreactive or antigen-specific, and some clones may have been host cells that persisted. In both patients and mice, T cells from blood and spleen picked up only a limited part of the TCR repertoire that was detected in tissues. Only a few T cell clones appeared in more than one patient, yet motif-based clustering showed tissue-specific repertoire signatures that were shared between patients.

This TCR derives from a female BALB/c mouse given C57BL/6 T cells with graft-versus-host disease after an allogeneic hematopoietic cell transplant. The specimen was skin. The rearrangement combines TRBV26 with TRBJ2-3; no D gene can be assigned with confidence. The CDR3 protein sequence reads: CASSRLEVSAETLYF. CDR3 bases read: TGTGCCAGCAGTCGTCTCGAGGTCAGTGCAGAAACGCTGTAT.